The present TCR beta chain was sequenced within a study of blood T cell repertoires in COVID-19. Study in general: There were acute and convalescent COVID-19 samples, and they came from the United States, Italy and Spain. Sample material is recorded as cDNA or gDNA derived from T cells, B-cell-depleted T cells, or PBMCs.

Original data processing: Reference gene primer amplification in the assay estimated nucleated cell counts. This table comes from immunoSEQ multiplex PCR, and its TCRdb copy is limited to in-frame clones, with some not included. V and J calls and clone size follow that table, whereas D and trimming were derived from the DNA. The table lists 100,000 to 150,000 clones, 60% to 85% of them singletons. This CDR3 has 13 residues. The V end was cut by 4 bases, the J end by 2 bases, with 6 bases between. Germline values: CDR1 LGHDT, CDR2 YNNKEL (reference sequence). The sequence was obtained from a man between 65 and 85 years old with acute or convalescent COVID-19. The chain uses TRBV3-1 (or the pseudogene TRBV3-2) and TRBJ1-3; D is unresolved. Sequencing input: peripheral blood. CDR3 coding DNA: TGTGCCAGCAGCCGTCAGACTGGAAACACCATATATTTT. This codes for CASSRQTGNTIYF.